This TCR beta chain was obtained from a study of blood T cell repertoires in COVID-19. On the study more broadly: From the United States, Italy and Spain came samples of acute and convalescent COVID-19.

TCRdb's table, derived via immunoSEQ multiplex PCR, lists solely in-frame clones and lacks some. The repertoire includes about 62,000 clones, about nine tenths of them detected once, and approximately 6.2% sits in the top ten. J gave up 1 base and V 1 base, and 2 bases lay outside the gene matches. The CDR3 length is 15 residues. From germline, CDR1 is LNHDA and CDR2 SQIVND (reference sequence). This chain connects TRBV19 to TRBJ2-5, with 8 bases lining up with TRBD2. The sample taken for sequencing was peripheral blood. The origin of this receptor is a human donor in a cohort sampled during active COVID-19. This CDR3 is CASSIAGGGQETQYF. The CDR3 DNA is TGTGCCAGTAGTATAGCGGGAGGGGGCCAAGAGACCCAGTACTTC.